Following are 24 T cell receptor beta chains from one sample sequenced in a study of identical twins. TCRdb fed the 5' RACE reads into MiXCR, producing one record per CDR3 protein. This repertoire shows roughly 290,000 distinct CDR3 sequences, roughly 10% found once; its top ten account for 6% to 8.5%. In addition, the sample was reused for a study of yellow fever vaccine responses in identical twins.

The sequenced sample consisted of CD8+ T cells sorted from blood. Receptors were obtained from a woman between 18 and 29 years old in good health.

This clonotype was observed many times. The chain employs TRBV12-3 or TRBV12-4 and TRBJ2-3; the D is unclear. V lost 2 bases and J 4 bases, leaving 4 bases between the germline ends. The length of the CDR3 is 12 residues. The DNA of the CDR3 is TGTGCCAGCAGTTTAAAGGCAGATACGCAGTATTTT. Protein sequence: CASSLKADTQYF.

The V and J genes are TRBV4-3 and TRBJ2-1, with 7 bases aligning to TRBD1. The CDR3 covers 14 residues. CDR1 is LGHNA, CDR2 YSLEER, per germline. J was trimmed by 5 bases and V by 6 bases; bases with no gene match: 7. Here the CDR3 reads CASSYGTADNEQFF. The DNA for the CDR3 is TGCGCCAGCAGTTACGGGACAGCAGACAATGAGCAGTTCTTC.

The genes are TRBV4-3 and TRBJ2-7, with TRBD2 identical over 10 bases. This CDR3 is 15 amino acids long. V lost 2 bases and J lost 4; bases outside the gene matches: 5. Germline V gene lookup returns CDR1 LGHNA and CDR2 YSLEER. The CDR3 protein is CASSQIAGGAYEQYF. CDR3 nucleotides: TGCGCCAGCAGCCAAATAGCGGGAGGTGCGTACGAGCAGTACTTC.

This chain links TRBV4-3 with TRBJ2-1; D is uncertain. Germline V gives CDR1 LGHNA, CDR2 YSLEER. This CDR3 comprises 13 residues. Trimming took 1 base from V and 10 from J, leaving 11 bases between them. This CDR3 reads CASSQGDKREQFF. The CDR3 DNA sequence: TGCGCCAGCAGCCAAGGTGATAAAAGGGAGCAGTTCTTC.

This clonotype occurred many times. V gene TRBV5-1 combines with J gene TRBJ2-5; D gene ambiguous. The germline CDR1 and CDR2 sequences are SGHRS and YFSETQ. Trimming removed 0 bases from V and 1 base from J, with 19 bases in between. The CDR3 contains 18 residues. The CDR3 protein is CASSLGRIRLFTQETQYF. The CDR3 coding sequence is TGCGCCAGCAGCTTGGGCCGGATCAGGCTCTTCACCCAAGAGACCCAGTACTTC.

The chain couples TRBV3-1 to TRBJ2-1; maybe TRBD1 (6 bases). The CDR3 is 17 residues long. Trimming left V 11 bases short and J 5 bases short, with 28 bases between. From germline, CDR1 is LGHDT and CDR2 YNNKEL (reference sequence). The CDR3 loop reads CASSKQGPWNPNNEQFF. The CDR3 DNA reads TGTGCCTCCTCCAAGCAGGGGCCATGGAACCCCAACAATGAGCAGTTCTTC.

V and J are TRBV29-1 and TRBJ2-2; tentative D call: TRBD1 (6 bases). This CDR3 region has 13 residues. V dropped 7 bases and J dropped 4 bases, with 13 bases sitting between them. Germline CDR1 is SQVTM and CDR2 is ANQGSEA. CDR3 DNA: TGCAGCGGACGGACAGCTTTCACCGGGGAGCTGTTTTTT. Its translation is CSGRTAFTGELFF.

In this sample, this clonotype turned up many times. V is TRBV4-3 and J is TRBJ1-1, with TRBD1 as a possible D gene (6 bases). Germline CDR1 and CDR2: LGHNA and YSLEER. Trimming left V 0 bases short and J 0 bases short, with 8 bases between. CDR3 length: 15 amino acids. CDR3 DNA sequence: TGCGCCAGCAGCCAAGATACAGGGTTGAACACTGAAGCTTTCTTT. The encoded protein is CASSQDTGLNTEAFF.

This clonotype appeared many times. The rearrangement uses TRBV4-1 and TRBJ2-1, with 8 bases identical to TRBD1. Trimming took 0 bases from V and 3 from J; bases not matched to a gene: 10. Germline CDR1 and CDR2: MGHRA and YSYEKL. CDR3 size: 18 residues. The CDR3 protein is CASSQERYRGNLYNEQFF. CDR3 DNA: TGCGCCAGCAGCCAAGAACGCTACAGGGGGAATCTCTACAATGAGCAGTTCTTC.

This chain uses TRBV6-1 with TRBJ2-7; perhaps TRBD2 as D (5 bases). The V and J ends lost 6 bases and 6 bases respectively, with 15 bases between them. CDR1 MNHNS and CDR2 SASEGT come from the germline V gene. The CDR3 has 13 amino acids. This CDR3 reads CASRESLVSEQYF. CDR3 nucleotides: TGTGCCAGCAGAGAATCACTAGTCAGCGAGCAGTACTTC.

This clonotype has just a few counts. The chain employs TRBV9 and TRBJ2-1, with no clear D. The CDR3 consists of 11 residues. V lost 4 bases to trimming and J lost 10 bases, with 9 bases between them. In germline, CDR1 is SGDLS, CDR2 YYNGEE. CDR3 coding DNA: TGTGCCAGCAGCCTGAAGACGGAGCAGTTCTTC. This encodes CASSLKTEQFF.

Concerning this clonotype: A read error may be the cause here, since a much bigger clone is one base away. The rearrangement links TRBV6-5 to TRBJ2-7, with D possibly being TRBD1 or TRBD2 (5 bases each). The CDR3 length is 16 residues. With 2 bases removed from V and 5 bases from J, the gap between germline ends came to 19 bases. CDR1 and CDR2 (germline): MNHEY, SVGAGI. CDR3 coding DNA: TGTGCCAGCAGTTACGCACCGGACATACGGGACCACGAGCAGTACTTC. As protein: CASSYAPDIRDHEQYF.

This clonotype appeared many times. The chain combines TRBV7-9 with TRBJ2-3; either TRBD1 or TRBD2 may fit D (6 bases each). The V end was cut by 6 bases, the J end by 4 bases, with 17 bases between. This CDR3 contains 15 residues. Germline V CDR1 and CDR2: SEHNR, FQNEAQ (reference sequence). This CDR3 reads CASRRDTGRADTQYF. The CDR3 DNA follows: TGTGCCAGCAGGCGGGACACCGGACGCGCAGATACGCAGTATTTT.

This clonotype has a count of ten or more. The CDR3 DNA reads TGTGCCAGCAGCGTATGGCCAGGACCCCAGGGAGATACGCAGTATTTT. Translation: CASSVWPGPQGDTQYF. The chain recombines TRBV9 with TRBJ2-3; TRBD1 might be the D (5 bases). Trimming pared 1 base from V and 5 bases from J, leaving 17 bases between. This CDR3 has 16 residues. Germline V gene data show CDR1 as SGDLS and CDR2 as YYNGEE.

This rearrangement joins TRBV20-1 to TRBJ1-1, with TRBD1 matching 7 bases. Trimming cost V 8 bases and J 2 bases; bases outside gene matches: 8. CDR3 length: 13 residues. CDR1 DFQATT and CDR2 SNEGSKA come from the germline V gene (reference sequence). The CDR3 nucleotides read TGCAGTCCCCACAGGGGAATAAACACTGAAGCTTTCTTT. The encoded protein is CSPHRGINTEAFF.

This clonotype was counted at least ten times. For the CDR3, the DNA is TGTGCCAGCAGTTCCCTGCTGGAAGAGACCCAGTACTTC. Protein product: CASSSLLEETQYF. The chain has TRBV27 and TRBJ2-5, with no clear D. Germline V gene data show CDR1 as MNHEY and CDR2 as SMNVEV (reference sequence). The V end lost 4 bases, the J end lost 3 bases, and 9 bases lay between the germline ends. The CDR3 is 13 residues long.

This clonotype appeared a few times. V and J are TRBV6-1 and TRBJ1-5; D is perhaps TRBD1 (6 bases). The CDR3 contains 14 residues. The germline CDR1 and CDR2 sequences are MNHNS and SASEGT. V shed 6 bases and J shed 7 bases, with 16 bases lying between them. The CDR3 coding sequence is TGTGCCAGCAGAATCTTACAGGGTAGACAGCCCCAGCATTTT. It translates to CASRILQGRQPQHF.

This clonotype came up many times. The chain recombines TRBV7-8 with TRBJ2-7; no clear D. This CDR3 has 15 residues. V lost 1 base to trimming and J lost 1 base, with 11 bases between them. CDR1 and CDR2 from the germline V gene are SGHVS and FQNEAQ. CDR3 region: CASSLGVLGSYEQYF. CDR3 coding DNA: TGTGCCAGCAGCTTAGGGGTTTTGGGGTCCTACGAGCAGTACTTC.

This clonotype appeared many times. V usage is TRBV11-2 and J usage is TRBJ2-1, with TRBD2 matching over 13 bases. This CDR3 is built from 15 residues. Per the germline V gene, CDR1 is SGHAT and CDR2 is FQNNGV. The junction had 8 bases not matched to a gene; V was cut back by 6 bases and J by 9 bases. CDR3 in DNA: TGTGCCAGCAGTGACGGGACTAGCGGGATTACTGAGCAGTTCTTC. Translation gives CASSDGTSGITEQFF.

This clonotype was picked up a small number of times. The V gene is TRBV7-9, the J gene TRBJ2-2; D gene uncertain. Trimming removed 5 bases at V and 0 bases at J, with 13 bases between. The CDR3 is 16 residues long. Germline assignment: CDR1 SEHNR and CDR2 FQNEAQ (reference sequence). The CDR3 region is CASSPVPDANTGELFF. CDR3 sequence (DNA): TGTGCCAGCAGCCCAGTGCCCGACGCGAACACCGGGGAGCTGTTTTTT.

This clonotype has at least ten counts. V gene TRBV27 combines with J gene TRBJ2-1, with D possibly TRBD2 on 7 matching bases. The V end lost 7 bases, the J end lost 3 bases, and 13 bases lay between the germline ends. This CDR3 spans 14 amino acids. Per germline, CDR1 MNHEY and CDR2 SMNVEV (reference sequence). CDR3 in DNA: TGTGCCAGCACCATCGGGGGGCTCTACAATGAGCAGTTCTTC. This sequence encodes CASTIGGLYNEQFF.

This clonotype was observed at least ten times. This chain links TRBV29-1 with TRBJ1-2; 9 bases agree with TRBD1. Germline V gene sequence: CDR1 SQVTM, CDR2 ANQGSEA. The ends lost 5 bases at V and 6 bases at J; junction bases unmatched: 7. The CDR3 covers 13 residues. The CDR3 coding sequence is TGCAGCGTTCCCGGGACAGGGATAAATGGCTACACCTTC. Its translation: CSVPGTGINGYTF.

There are many counts of this clonotype. The rearrangement uses TRBV9 and TRBJ1-4; D is uncertain. The V and J ends lost 3 bases and 7 bases respectively, with 13 bases between them. The CDR3 is 14 residues long. Germline assignment: CDR1 SGDLS and CDR2 YYNGEE. The CDR3 DNA sequence: TGTGCCAGCAGCGCTTTCGACCTTGGTGAAAAACTGTTTTTT. Amino acid sequence: CASSAFDLGEKLFF.

This clonotype showed up just once. This chain connects TRBV25-1 to TRBJ2-2; D is tentatively TRBD1 or TRBD2 (5 bases each). The V gene lost 6 bases and the J gene lost 1 base, with 12 bases spanning the gap. This CDR3 is 15 amino acids long. CDR1 is MGHDK and CDR2 is SYGVNS in the germline V gene. CDR3 sequence reads: CASRPGQMNTGELFF. The CDR3 nucleotides are TGTGCCAGCAGACCGGGGCAAATGAACACCGGGGAGCTGTTTTTT. Drawing the rest from reference TRBV25-1 and TRBJ2-2, the complete variable domain is EADIYQTPRYLVIGTGKKITLECSQTMGHDKMYWYQQDPGMELHLIHYSYGVNSTEKGDLSSESTVSRIRTEHFPLTLESARPSHTSQYLCASRPGQMNTGELFFGEGSRLTVL.